The present entry profiles one T cell receptor beta chain with its context. Per the authors' pipeline: For nucleated cells, counts were estimated from reference gene primer amplification. Only in-frame clones appear in the TCRdb table, and some are missing; sequencing was by immunoSEQ multiplex PCR. V and J calls and clone size are as listed in that table; D and trimming were resolved from the DNA. The sample includes about 94,000 clones, 75% to 90% of them seen just once. This sample was included in a study of blood T cell repertoires in COVID-19. Overall study: Researchers got acute and convalescent COVID-19 samples from the United States, Italy and Spain. The cDNA or gDNA used as material had been derived from T cells, B-cell-depleted T cells, or PBMCs.

Trimming took 5 bases from V and 10 from J; bases not matched to a gene: 3. Germline V lookup: CDR1 MRHNA, CDR2 SNTAGT. The CDR3 has 14 residues. This sequence originates from a human donor in a cohort sampled during active COVID-19. The chain recombines TRBV6-4 with TRBJ2-1, with 15 bases matching TRBD2. Input material: peripheral blood. The DNA of the CDR3 is TGTGCCAGCAGTCCCGGGACTAGCGGGAGGGAGCAGTTCTTC. Translating it yields CASSPGTSGREQFF.